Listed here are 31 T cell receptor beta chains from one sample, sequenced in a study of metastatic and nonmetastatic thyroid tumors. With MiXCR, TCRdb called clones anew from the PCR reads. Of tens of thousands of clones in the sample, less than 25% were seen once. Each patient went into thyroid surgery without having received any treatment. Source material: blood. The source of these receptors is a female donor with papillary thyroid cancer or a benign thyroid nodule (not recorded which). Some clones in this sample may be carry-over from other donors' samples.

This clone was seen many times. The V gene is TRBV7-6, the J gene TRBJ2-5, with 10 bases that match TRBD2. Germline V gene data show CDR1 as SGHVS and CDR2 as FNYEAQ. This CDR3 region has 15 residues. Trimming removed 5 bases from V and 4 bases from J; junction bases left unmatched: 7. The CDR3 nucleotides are TGTGCCAGCAGCCAGACTAGCGGGTTTGTAGAGACCCAGTACTTC. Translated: CASSQTSGFVETQYF.

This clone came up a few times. CDR3 coding DNA: TGTGCCAGCAGCTTCCGGGCCCCGGGCGGCACCGGGGAGCTGTTTTTT. It translates to CASSFRAPGGTGELFF. The gene calls are TRBV3-1 and TRBJ2-2, with unresolved D. In germline, CDR1 is LGHDT, CDR2 YNNKEL (reference sequence). The CDR3 contains 16 residues. Trimming took 5 bases from V and 4 from J, leaving 17 bases between them.

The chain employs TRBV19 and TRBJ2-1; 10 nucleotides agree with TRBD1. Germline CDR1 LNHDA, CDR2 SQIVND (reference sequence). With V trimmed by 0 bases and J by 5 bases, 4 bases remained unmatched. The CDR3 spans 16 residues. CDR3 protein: CASSIEWDRGHNEQFF. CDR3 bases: TGTGCCAGTAGTATAGAGTGGGACAGGGGACACAATGAGCAGTTCTTC. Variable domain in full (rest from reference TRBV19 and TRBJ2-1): DGGITQSPKYLFRKEGQNVTLSCEQNLNHDAMYWYRQDPGQGLRLIYYSQIVNDFQKGDIAEGYSVSREKKESFPLTVTSAQKNPTAFYLCASSIEWDRGHNEQFFGPGTRLTVL.

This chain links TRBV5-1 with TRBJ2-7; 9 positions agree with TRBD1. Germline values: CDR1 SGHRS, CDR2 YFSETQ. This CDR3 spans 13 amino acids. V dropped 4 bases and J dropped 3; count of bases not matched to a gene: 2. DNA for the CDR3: TGCGCCAGCAGCAAGACAGGGGGCTACGAGCAGTACTTC. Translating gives CASSKTGGYEQYF.

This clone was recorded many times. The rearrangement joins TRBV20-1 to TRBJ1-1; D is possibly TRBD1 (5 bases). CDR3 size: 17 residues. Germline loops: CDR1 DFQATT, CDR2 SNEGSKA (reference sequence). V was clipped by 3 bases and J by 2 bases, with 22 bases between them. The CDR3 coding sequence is TGCAGTGCTAGGGACCAGGATTGGGGGATGCCAAACACTGAAGCTTTCTTT. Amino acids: CSARDQDWGMPNTEAFF.

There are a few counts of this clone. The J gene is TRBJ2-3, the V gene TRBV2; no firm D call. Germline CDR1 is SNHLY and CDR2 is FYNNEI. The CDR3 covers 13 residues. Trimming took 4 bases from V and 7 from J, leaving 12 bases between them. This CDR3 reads CASSGSTPYTQYF. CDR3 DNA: TGTGCCAGCAGTGGTAGTACCCCGTATACGCAGTATTTT.

The CDR3 DNA follows: TGTGCCAGCAGTGTACAGGCGAACACTGAAGCTTTCTTT. It specifies CASSVQANTEAFF. The V gene is TRBV28, the J gene TRBJ1-1; D possibly corresponds to TRBD1 (5 bases). Germline CDR1 reads MDHEN; CDR2 reads SYDVKM. This CDR3 is 13 amino acids long. V gave up 5 bases and J gave up 1 base, with 8 bases separating them. Using reference TRBV28 and TRBJ1-1 for the parts outside the CDR3, the full variable domain is DVKVTQSSRYLVKRTGEKVFLECVQDMDHENMFWYRQDPGLGLRLIYFSYDVKMKEKGDIPEGYSVSREKKERFSLILESASTNQTSMYLCASSVQANTEAFFGQGTRLTVV.

The DNA for the CDR3 is TGTGCCAGCAGCCCTACCCGGGGAGGGTTTCGGGAAAAACTGTTTTTT. Its protein is CASSPTRGGFREKLFF. This chain links TRBV11-2 with TRBJ1-4; D gene ambiguous. Trimming took off 5 bases at V and 8 bases at J, with 21 bases between the two ends. The CDR3 consists of 16 residues. Germline CDR1 reads SGHAT; CDR2 reads FQNNGV.

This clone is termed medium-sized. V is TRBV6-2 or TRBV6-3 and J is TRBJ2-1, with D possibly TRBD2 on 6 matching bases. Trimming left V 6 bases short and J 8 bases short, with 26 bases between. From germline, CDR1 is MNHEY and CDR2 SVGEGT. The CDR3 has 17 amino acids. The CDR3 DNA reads TGTGCCAGCAGATCGACCCTGGGAGGAGGGAATAGGGATGAGCAGTTCTTC. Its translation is CASRSTLGGGNRDEQFF.

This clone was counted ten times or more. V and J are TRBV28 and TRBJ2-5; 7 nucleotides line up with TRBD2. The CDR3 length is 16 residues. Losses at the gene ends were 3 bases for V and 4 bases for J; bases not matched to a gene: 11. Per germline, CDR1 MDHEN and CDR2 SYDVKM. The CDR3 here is CASSFGGSHPGETQYF. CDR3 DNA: TGTGCCAGCAGTTTCGGGGGGTCGCACCCGGGAGAGACCCAGTACTTC.

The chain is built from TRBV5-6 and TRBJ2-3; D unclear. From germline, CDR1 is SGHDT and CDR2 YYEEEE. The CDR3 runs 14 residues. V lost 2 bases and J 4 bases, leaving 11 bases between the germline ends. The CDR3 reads CASSFQDGADTQYF. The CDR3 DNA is TGTGCCAGCAGCTTCCAGGACGGTGCAGATACGCAGTATTTT.

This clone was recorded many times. CDR3 residues: CASSSPVHPNTEAFF. DNA of the CDR3: TGTGCCAGCAGTTCACCGGTACACCCGAACACTGAAGCTTTCTTT. V is TRBV27 and J is TRBJ1-1; no reliable D call. The V gene lost 4 bases and the J gene lost 1 base, with 13 bases spanning the gap. The CDR3 runs to 15 residues. Germline values: CDR1 MNHEY, CDR2 SMNVEV (reference sequence).

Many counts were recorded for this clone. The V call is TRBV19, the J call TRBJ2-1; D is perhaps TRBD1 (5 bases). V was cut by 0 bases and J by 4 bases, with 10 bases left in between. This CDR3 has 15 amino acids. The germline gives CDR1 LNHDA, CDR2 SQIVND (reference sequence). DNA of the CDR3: TGTGCCAGTAGTATAGATATGCCAGGGTACAATGAGCAGTTCTTC. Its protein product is CASSIDMPGYNEQFF.

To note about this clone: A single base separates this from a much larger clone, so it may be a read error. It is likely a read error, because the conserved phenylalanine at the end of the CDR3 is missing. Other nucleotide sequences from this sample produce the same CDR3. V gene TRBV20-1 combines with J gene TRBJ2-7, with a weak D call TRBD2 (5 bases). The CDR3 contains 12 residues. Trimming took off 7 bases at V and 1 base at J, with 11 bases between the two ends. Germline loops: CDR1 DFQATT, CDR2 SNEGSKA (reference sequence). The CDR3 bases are TGCAGTGTAAGACGGGGATCCTACGAGCAGTACCTA. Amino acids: CSVRRGSYEQYL.

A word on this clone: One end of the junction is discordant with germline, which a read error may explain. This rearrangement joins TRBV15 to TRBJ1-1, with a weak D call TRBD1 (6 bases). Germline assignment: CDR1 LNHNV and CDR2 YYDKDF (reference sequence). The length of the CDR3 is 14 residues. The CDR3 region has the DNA TGTGCCACCAGCCCCCCTGGCGGGGACACTGAATCTTTCTTT. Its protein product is CATSPPGGDTESFF.

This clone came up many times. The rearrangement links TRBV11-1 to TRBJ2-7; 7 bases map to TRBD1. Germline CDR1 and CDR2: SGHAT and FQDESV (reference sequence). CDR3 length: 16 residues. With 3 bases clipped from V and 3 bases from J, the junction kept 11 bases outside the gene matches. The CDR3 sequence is CASSFTTGKRVYEQYF. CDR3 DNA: TGTGCCAGCAGCTTTACGACAGGGAAACGGGTCTACGAGCAGTACTTC.

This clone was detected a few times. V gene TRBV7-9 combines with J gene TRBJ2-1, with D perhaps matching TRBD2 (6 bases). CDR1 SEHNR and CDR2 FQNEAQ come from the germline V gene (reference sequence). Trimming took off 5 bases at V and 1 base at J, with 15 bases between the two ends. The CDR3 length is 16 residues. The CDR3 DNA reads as TGTGCCAGCAGCCCCAACGGGGGTCCGTCCTACAATGAGCAGTTCTTC. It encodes CASSPNGGPSYNEQFF.

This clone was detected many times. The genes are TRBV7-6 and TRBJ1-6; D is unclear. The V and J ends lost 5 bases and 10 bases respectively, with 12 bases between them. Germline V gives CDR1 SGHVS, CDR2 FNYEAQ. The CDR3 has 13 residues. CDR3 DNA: TGTGCCAGCAGCCCCGGGTGGTCCTCACCCCTCCACTTT. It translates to CASSPGWSSPLHF.

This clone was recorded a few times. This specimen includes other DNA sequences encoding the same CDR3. Here the CDR3 reads CSVEGGTGKNIQYF. The CDR3 DNA reads as TGCAGCGTGGAGGGAGGGACAGGGAAAAACATTCAGTACTTC. The chain joins TRBV29-1 to TRBJ2-4, with 9 bases that match TRBD1. Germline V gene sequence: CDR1 SQVTM, CDR2 ANQGSEA. The ends lost 6 bases at V and 4 bases at J; junction bases unmatched: 7. The CDR3 has 14 amino acids.

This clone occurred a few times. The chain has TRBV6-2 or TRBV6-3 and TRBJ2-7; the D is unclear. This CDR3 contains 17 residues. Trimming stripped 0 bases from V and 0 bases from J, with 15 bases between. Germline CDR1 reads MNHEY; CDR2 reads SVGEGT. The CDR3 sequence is CASSYSMPVRHSYEQYF. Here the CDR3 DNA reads TGTGCCAGCAGTTACTCGATGCCGGTACGGCACTCCTACGAGCAGTACTTC.

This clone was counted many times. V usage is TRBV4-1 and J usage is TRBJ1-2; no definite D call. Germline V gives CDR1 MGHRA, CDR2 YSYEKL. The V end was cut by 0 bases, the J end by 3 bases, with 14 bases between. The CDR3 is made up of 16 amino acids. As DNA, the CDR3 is TGCGCCAGCAGCCAAGAAGGCTGGGGAGGAGACTATGGCTACACCTTC. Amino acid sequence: CASSQEGWGGDYGYTF.

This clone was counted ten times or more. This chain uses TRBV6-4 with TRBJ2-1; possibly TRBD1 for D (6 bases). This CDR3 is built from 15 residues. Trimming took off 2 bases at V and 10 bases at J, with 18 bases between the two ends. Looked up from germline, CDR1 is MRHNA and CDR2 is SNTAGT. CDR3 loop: CASSDQGTNPTEQFF. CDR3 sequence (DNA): TGTGCCAGCAGTGACCAGGGGACAAATCCCACCGAGCAGTTCTTC.

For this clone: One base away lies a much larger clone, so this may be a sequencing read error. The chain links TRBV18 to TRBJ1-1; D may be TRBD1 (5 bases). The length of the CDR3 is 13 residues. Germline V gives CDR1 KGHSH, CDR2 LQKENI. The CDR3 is CVSSLGTATEAFF. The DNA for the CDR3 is TGTGTCAGCTCCCTGGGGACGGCCACTGAAGCTTTCTTT. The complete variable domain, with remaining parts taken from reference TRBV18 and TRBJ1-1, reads NAGVMQNPRHLVRRRGQEARLRCSPMKGHSHVYWYRQLPEEGLKFMVYLQKENIIDESGMPKERFSAEFPKEGPSILRIQQVVRGDSAAYFCVSSLGTATEAFFGQGTRLTVV.

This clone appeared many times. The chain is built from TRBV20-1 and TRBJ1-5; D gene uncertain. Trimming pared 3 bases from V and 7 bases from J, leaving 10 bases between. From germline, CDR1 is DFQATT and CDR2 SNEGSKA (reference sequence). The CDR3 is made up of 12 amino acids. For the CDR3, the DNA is TGCAGTGCTAGCGAGGGCATGCAGCCCCAGCATTTT. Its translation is CSASEGMQPQHF.

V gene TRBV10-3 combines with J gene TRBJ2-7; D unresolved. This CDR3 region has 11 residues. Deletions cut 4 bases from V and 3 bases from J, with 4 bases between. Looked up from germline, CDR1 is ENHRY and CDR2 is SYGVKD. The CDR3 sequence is CAISGGYEQYF. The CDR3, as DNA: TGTGCCATCAGTGGGGGCTACGAGCAGTACTTC.

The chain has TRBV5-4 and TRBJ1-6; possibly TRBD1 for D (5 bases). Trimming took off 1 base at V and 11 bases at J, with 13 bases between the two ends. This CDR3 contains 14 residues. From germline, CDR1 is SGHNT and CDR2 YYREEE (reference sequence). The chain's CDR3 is CASSLYGGGPPLHF. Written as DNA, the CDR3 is TGTGCCAGCAGCTTGTACGGGGGGGGTCCACCCCTCCACTTT. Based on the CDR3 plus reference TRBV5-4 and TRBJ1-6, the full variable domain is ETGVTQSPTHLIKTRGQQVTLRCSSQSGHNTVSWYQQALGQGPQFIFQYYREEENGRGNFPPRFSGLQFPNYSSELNVNALELDDSALYLCASSLYGGGPPLHFGNGTRLTVT.

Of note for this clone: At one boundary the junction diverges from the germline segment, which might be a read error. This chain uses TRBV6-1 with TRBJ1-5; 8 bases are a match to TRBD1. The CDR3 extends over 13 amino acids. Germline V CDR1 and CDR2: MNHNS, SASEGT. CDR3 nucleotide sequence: TGTGCCAGCTGCTCACAGGGGGTGGATCCCCAGCACTTT. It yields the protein CASCSQGVDPQHF.

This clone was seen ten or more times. In DNA, the CDR3 is TGCAGTGCTAGAGATCCGGGACAGGGGAATCAGCCCCAGCATTTT. Translated, it gives CSARDPGQGNQPQHF. V gene TRBV20-1 combines with J gene TRBJ1-5; 10 bases agree with TRBD1. The CDR3 runs to 15 residues. Germline V CDR1 and CDR2: DFQATT, SNEGSKA (reference sequence). The J segment lost 4 bases and the V segment lost 0 bases, leaving 3 bases of the junction unmatched.

In DNA form, the CDR3 reads TGTGCCAGCAGTTCTACCGACAGGGTCTACGAGCAGTACTTC. Translating it yields CASSSTDRVYEQYF. The J gene is TRBJ2-7, the V gene TRBV28; 7 positions agree with TRBD1. The length of the CDR3 is 14 residues. CDR1 and CDR2 (germline): MDHEN, SYDVKM. V lost 4 bases to trimming and J lost 3 bases; unmatched junction nucleotides: 6.

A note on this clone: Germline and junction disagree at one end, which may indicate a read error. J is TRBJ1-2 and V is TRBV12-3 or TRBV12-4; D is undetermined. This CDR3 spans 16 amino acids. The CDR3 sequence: CASSAVQTPFNNGYTF. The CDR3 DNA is TGTGCCAGCAGTGCTGTCCAGACGCCCTTTAACAATGGCTACACCTTC.

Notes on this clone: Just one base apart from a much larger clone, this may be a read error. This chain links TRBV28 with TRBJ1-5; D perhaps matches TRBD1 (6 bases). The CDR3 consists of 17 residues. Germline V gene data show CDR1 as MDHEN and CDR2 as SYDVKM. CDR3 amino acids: CASSLFSGGRRNQHQHF. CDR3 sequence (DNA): TGTGCCAGCAGTTTATTTAGTGGGGGGCGGCGTAATCAGCACCAGCATTTT.